Ten or more counts support the clone carrying this T cell receptor (beta chain). Its antigen is not identified. Using genomic DNA as the template, TCR beta VDJ and CDR3 profiling was carried out. TCRdb recomputed calls from the reads with MiXCR, one row per CDR3 protein. Of about 270,000 distinct CDR3 sequences in the sample, 56% were seen once. The CDR3 sequence is 13 residues long. Germline lookup yields CDR1 SGHDT and CDR2 YYEEEE. Trimming removed 0 bases at V and 6 bases at J, with 6 bases between. The sample comes from a study of CD8+CD57+ T cells in acquired aplastic anemia. The study, taken as a whole, reports: A set of around 30 CD8+ CDR3 sequences was shared between patients and controls, and these sequences appeared highly expressed in patients.

Sequenced material: sorted CD4+, CD8+, or CD8+CD57+ T cells (not recorded which) from PBMCs. This clonotype was sampled from a human donor with severe aplastic anemia or a healthy control (not recorded which). The V call is TRBV5-6, the J call TRBJ2-2; D not certain. The CDR3 bases are TGTGCCAGCAGCTTGGTGGGCCCCGGGGAGCTGTTTTTT. Amino acid sequence: CASSLVGPGELFF.